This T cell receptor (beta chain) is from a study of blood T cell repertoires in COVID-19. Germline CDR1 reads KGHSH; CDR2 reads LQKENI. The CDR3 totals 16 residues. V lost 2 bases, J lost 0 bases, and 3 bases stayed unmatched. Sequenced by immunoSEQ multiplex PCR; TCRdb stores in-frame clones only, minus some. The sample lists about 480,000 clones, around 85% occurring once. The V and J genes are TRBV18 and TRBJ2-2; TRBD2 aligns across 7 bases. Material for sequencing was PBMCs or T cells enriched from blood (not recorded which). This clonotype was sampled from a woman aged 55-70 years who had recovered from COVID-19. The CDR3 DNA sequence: TGTGCCAGCTCACCAGTAGGACTAGCGAACACCGGGGAGCTGTTTTTT. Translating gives CASSPVGLANTGELFF.